This T cell receptor (beta chain) originates from a study of breast tumors, draining lymph nodes, adjacent tissues. Breast cancer patients provided tissue from their axillary draining lymph nodes. This clonotype was counted ten times or more. The antigen remains undetermined. TCRdb independently ran MiXCR on the multiplex PCR reads; one entry per CDR3 protein. This sample has about 270,000 distinct CDR3 sequences, with roughly 31% found just once. V was pared by 0 bases and J by 6 bases, with 5 bases of the junction left unmatched. Germline assignment: CDR1 SGHAT and CDR2 FQDESV (reference sequence). The CDR3 length is 16 residues. Study-level findings and limits: Tumor repertoires ranked between lymph nodes and nontumor tissue in diversity, with V and J gene preferences. That most tumor T cells come from lymph nodes remained unproven. Most tumor T cells seemingly derive from lymph node, then expand in tumor. Compared with basal-like, luminal-like tumors shared significantly more repertoire with nontumor tissue.

The rearrangement links TRBV11-1 to TRBJ2-7; the match to TRBD2 covers 13 bases. The origin of this receptor is a female donor with breast cancer. Some clones in this sample may be carry-over from other donors' samples. Sequencing used axillary lymph node tissue. CDR3 sequence reads: CASSLARGLAGVEQYF. The CDR3 DNA reads TGTGCCAGCAGCTTAGCGAGAGGACTAGCGGGAGTCGAGCAGTACTTC.